The 21 T cell receptor beta chains below all came from one sample that was sequenced in a study of T cell changes during pregnancy in multiple sclerosis. Sequencing used immunoSEQ multiplex PCR; TCRdb keeps in-frame clones, though not all of them. Here the sample spans fewer than 95,000 clones, 80% to 95% being singletons. The specimen comprised peripheral blood, sampled in the first trimester of pregnancy. These receptors were obtained from a female donor with multiple sclerosis, enrolled in a pregnancy study.

The chain combines TRBV11-1 with TRBJ2-3, with no clear D. CDR3 length equals 13 residues. Germline V gives CDR1 SGHAT, CDR2 FQDESV (reference sequence). The V end was cut by 0 bases, the J end by 5 bases, with 6 bases between. CDR3 DNA: TGTGCCAGCAGCTTAGCCGACATAGATACGCAGTATTTT. As protein: CASSLADIDTQYF.

The chain's CDR3 is CATSSSLAEQETQYF. In nucleotides, the CDR3 is TGTGCCACCAGCAGTAGCTTAGCGGAACAAGAGACCCAGTACTTC. The chain uses TRBV15 and TRBJ2-5, with D perhaps matching TRBD2 (6 bases). Germline CDR1 is LNHNV and CDR2 is YYDKDF (reference sequence). The CDR3 has 15 residues. Trimming removed 3 bases at V and 2 bases at J, with 13 bases between.

The CDR3 coding sequence is TGTGCCAGCAGCTCGACAGGGGGCTCCGAGCAGTACTTC. Its translation: CASSSTGGSEQYF. The chain combines TRBV14 with TRBJ2-7; 10 nucleotides agree with TRBD1. Germline CDR1 SGHDN, CDR2 FVKESK. The CDR3 loop spans 13 amino acids. The V gene end was trimmed by 5 bases and the J gene end by 6 bases; junction bases not matched to a gene: 4.

Only one count was recorded for this clone. Here the CDR3 DNA reads TGTGCCAGCAGCTTCTCAGGGAACGGGGAGCTGTTTTTT. It yields the protein CASSFSGNGELFF. The V and J genes are TRBV7-3 and TRBJ2-2, with a tentative D call TRBD1 (5 bases). Trimming stripped 3 bases from V and 7 bases from J, with 9 bases between. CDR1 and CDR2 from the germline V gene are SGHTA and FQGTGA. CDR3 length equals 13 residues.

V is TRBV27 and J is TRBJ2-1; tentatively, D is TRBD2 (6 bases). Per germline, CDR1 MNHEY and CDR2 SMNVEV (reference sequence). The germline V and J ends were trimmed by 6 bases and 8 bases, with 17 bases remaining between them. The CDR3 contains 14 residues. Written as DNA, the CDR3 is TGTGCCAGCAGCCGCCCAGGACCTAGCGATGAGCAGTTCTTC. It codes for CASSRPGPSDEQFF.

The CDR3 sequence: CASSLVQVRYTTQYF. The CDR3 DNA reads as TGTGCCAGCAGCTTAGTGCAGGTCCGATACACAACGCAGTATTTT. V and J are TRBV7-2 and TRBJ2-3; D gene unclear. CDR1 is SGHTA, CDR2 FQGNSA, per germline. CDR3 length equals 15 residues. V lost 1 base and J 9 bases, leaving 17 bases between the germline ends.

The chain employs TRBV15 and TRBJ2-7; 11 bases map to TRBD1. This CDR3 region has 15 residues. CDR1 LNHNV and CDR2 YYDKDF come from the germline V gene (reference sequence). Trimming cost V 3 bases and J 2 bases; bases outside gene matches: 3. CDR3 bases: TGTGCCACCAGCAGGGGGACAGGGGGGACCTACGAGCAGTACTTC. This translates into CATSRGTGGTYEQYF.

This rearrangement joins TRBV29-1 to TRBJ2-1; the match to TRBD1 covers 7 bases. V dropped 7 bases and J dropped 6; count of bases not matched to a gene: 15. Per germline, CDR1 SQVTM and CDR2 ANQGSEA. The CDR3 is 15 residues long. The CDR3 DNA reads as TGCAGCGCTTCCGACAGACAGGGTAATTCCAATGAGCAGTTCTTC. It is translated as CSASDRQGNSNEQFF.

V and J are TRBV4-1 and TRBJ1-1, with 7 bases aligning to TRBD1. The CDR3 runs 15 residues. Germline V lookup: CDR1 MGHRA, CDR2 YSYEKL. Trimming took 1 base from V and 4 from J; bases not matched to a gene: 6. The CDR3 DNA reads as TGCGCCAGCAGCCAAGGAAAGGGGGCGGGCACTGAAGCTTTCTTT. The encoded protein is CASSQGKGAGTEAFF.

This sequence joins TRBV2 and TRBJ1-5, with D possibly being TRBD1 (5 bases). The V gene's germline CDR1 is SNHLY and CDR2 FYNNEI. Trimming pared 5 bases from V and 4 bases from J, leaving 15 bases between. CDR3 length: 15 amino acids. The CDR3 region has the DNA TGTGCCAGCAGTTTTTCCCGACAGCAAAATCAGCCCCAGCATTTT. Residues: CASSFSRQQNQPQHF.

The chain joins TRBV5-1 to TRBJ2-5; the match to TRBD2 covers 16 bases. The germline V gene encodes CDR1 SGHRS and CDR2 YFSETQ. This CDR3 is 16 amino acids long. Unmatched junction bases numbered 4, after V lost 3 bases and J lost 5 bases. The CDR3 nucleotides are TGCGCCAGCAGCTCGGGACTAGCGGGGGGGCTGGAGACCCAGTACTTC. It is translated as CASSSGLAGGLETQYF. Looking up the rest from reference TRBV5-1 and TRBJ2-5 gives the full variable domain: KAGVTQTPRYLIKTRGQQVTLSCSPISGHRSVSWYQQTPGQGLQFLFEYFSETQRNKGNFPGRFSGRQFSNSRSEMNVSTLELGDSALYLCASSSGLAGGLETQYFGPGTRLLVL.

This sequence joins TRBV7-9 and TRBJ1-6; D gene unclear. Germline V lookup: CDR1 SEHNR, CDR2 FQNEAQ (reference sequence). V gave up 5 bases and J gave up 5 bases, with 13 bases separating them. This CDR3 spans 15 amino acids. The CDR3 is CASSRGRSDNSPLHF. In DNA form, the CDR3 reads TGTGCCAGCAGCCGCGGGAGGAGTGATAATTCACCCCTCCACTTT.

V usage is TRBV18 and J usage is TRBJ2-7; D gene unclear. Germline V gives CDR1 KGHSH, CDR2 LQKENI. With 0 bases removed from V and 6 bases from J, the gap between germline ends came to 9 bases. CDR3 size: 13 residues. In DNA, the CDR3 is TGTGCCAGCTCACCACCCCCACTTACCGAGCAGTACTTC. Translated: CASSPPPLTEQYF.

CDR3 sequence: CASSLARTTNTEAFF. For the CDR3, the DNA is TGTGCCAGCAGCTTAGCCAGAACCACGAACACTGAAGCTTTCTTT. The V call is TRBV7-6, the J call TRBJ1-1, with unresolved D. The CDR3 contains 15 residues. Trimming cost V 0 bases and J 1 base, with 9 bases left between them. From germline, CDR1 is SGHVS and CDR2 FNYEAQ.

J is TRBJ2-1 and V is TRBV7-3, with TRBD2 matching over 9 bases. After removal of 1 base from V and 5 bases from J, the junction contained 12 bases not matched to a gene. The CDR3 is 18 amino acids. Germline CDR1 SGHTA, CDR2 FQGTGA. CDR3 amino acids: CASSLRAIIAGEDNEQFF. CDR3 DNA: TGTGCCAGCAGCTTAAGGGCGATCATAGCGGGGGAAGACAATGAGCAGTTCTTC.

J is TRBJ1-2 and V is TRBV27; D not certain. Looked up from germline, CDR1 is MNHEY and CDR2 is SMNVEV (reference sequence). The CDR3 extends over 14 amino acids. Trimming shortened V by 0 bases and J by 5 bases, and 10 bases separated the two germline ends. CDR3 amino acids: CASSLSGGRYGYTF. CDR3 nucleotides: TGTGCCAGCAGTTTATCCGGCGGGAGGTATGGCTACACCTTC.

The rearrangement joins TRBV11-1 to TRBJ2-1; maybe TRBD2 (5 bases). The CDR3 consists of 15 residues. Germline V gives CDR1 SGHAT, CDR2 FQDESV (reference sequence). Deletions cut 0 bases from V and 2 bases from J, with 8 bases between. This CDR3 is CASSLAELAYNEQFF. DNA of the CDR3: TGTGCCAGCAGCTTAGCTGAACTAGCCTACAATGAGCAGTTCTTC.

V is TRBV2 and J is TRBJ2-7; the match to TRBD2 covers 14 bases. Unmatched junction bases numbered 3, after V lost 3 bases and J lost 5 bases. CDR3 size: 15 residues. Germline lookup yields CDR1 SNHLY and CDR2 FYNNEI. CDR3 in DNA: TGTGCCAGCAGTGACGGGACTAGCGGGGGAAACGAGCAGTACTTC. It translates to CASSDGTSGGNEQYF.

This chain connects TRBV7-9 to TRBJ2-1; 10 bases fit TRBD1. CDR1 SEHNR and CDR2 FQNEAQ come from the germline V gene (reference sequence). The V gene end was trimmed by 9 bases and the J gene end by 4 bases; junction bases not matched to a gene: 6. This CDR3 has 14 amino acids. The CDR3 here is CASNPGQGYNEQFF. As DNA, the CDR3 is TGTGCCAGTAATCCGGGACAGGGGTACAATGAGCAGTTCTTC.

The chain employs TRBV19 and TRBJ1-2, with 9 bases that match TRBD1. The CDR3 length is 16 residues. J lost 7 bases, V lost 6 bases, and 15 bases had no gene match. Germline lookup yields CDR1 LNHDA and CDR2 SQIVND (reference sequence). The CDR3, as DNA: TGTGCCAGTAGCCGTATTCAAGGGACAGGGAGGACTGGCTACACCTTC. Residues: CASSRIQGTGRTGYTF.

The rearrangement joins TRBV2 to TRBJ2-3; D gene unclear. Germline lookup yields CDR1 SNHLY and CDR2 FYNNEI. This CDR3 spans 12 amino acids. Trimming cost V 5 bases and J 2 bases, with 5 bases left between them. The CDR3 DNA sequence: TGTGCCAGCAGTCCTTTCACAGATACGCAGTATTTT. It yields the protein CASSPFTDTQYF.